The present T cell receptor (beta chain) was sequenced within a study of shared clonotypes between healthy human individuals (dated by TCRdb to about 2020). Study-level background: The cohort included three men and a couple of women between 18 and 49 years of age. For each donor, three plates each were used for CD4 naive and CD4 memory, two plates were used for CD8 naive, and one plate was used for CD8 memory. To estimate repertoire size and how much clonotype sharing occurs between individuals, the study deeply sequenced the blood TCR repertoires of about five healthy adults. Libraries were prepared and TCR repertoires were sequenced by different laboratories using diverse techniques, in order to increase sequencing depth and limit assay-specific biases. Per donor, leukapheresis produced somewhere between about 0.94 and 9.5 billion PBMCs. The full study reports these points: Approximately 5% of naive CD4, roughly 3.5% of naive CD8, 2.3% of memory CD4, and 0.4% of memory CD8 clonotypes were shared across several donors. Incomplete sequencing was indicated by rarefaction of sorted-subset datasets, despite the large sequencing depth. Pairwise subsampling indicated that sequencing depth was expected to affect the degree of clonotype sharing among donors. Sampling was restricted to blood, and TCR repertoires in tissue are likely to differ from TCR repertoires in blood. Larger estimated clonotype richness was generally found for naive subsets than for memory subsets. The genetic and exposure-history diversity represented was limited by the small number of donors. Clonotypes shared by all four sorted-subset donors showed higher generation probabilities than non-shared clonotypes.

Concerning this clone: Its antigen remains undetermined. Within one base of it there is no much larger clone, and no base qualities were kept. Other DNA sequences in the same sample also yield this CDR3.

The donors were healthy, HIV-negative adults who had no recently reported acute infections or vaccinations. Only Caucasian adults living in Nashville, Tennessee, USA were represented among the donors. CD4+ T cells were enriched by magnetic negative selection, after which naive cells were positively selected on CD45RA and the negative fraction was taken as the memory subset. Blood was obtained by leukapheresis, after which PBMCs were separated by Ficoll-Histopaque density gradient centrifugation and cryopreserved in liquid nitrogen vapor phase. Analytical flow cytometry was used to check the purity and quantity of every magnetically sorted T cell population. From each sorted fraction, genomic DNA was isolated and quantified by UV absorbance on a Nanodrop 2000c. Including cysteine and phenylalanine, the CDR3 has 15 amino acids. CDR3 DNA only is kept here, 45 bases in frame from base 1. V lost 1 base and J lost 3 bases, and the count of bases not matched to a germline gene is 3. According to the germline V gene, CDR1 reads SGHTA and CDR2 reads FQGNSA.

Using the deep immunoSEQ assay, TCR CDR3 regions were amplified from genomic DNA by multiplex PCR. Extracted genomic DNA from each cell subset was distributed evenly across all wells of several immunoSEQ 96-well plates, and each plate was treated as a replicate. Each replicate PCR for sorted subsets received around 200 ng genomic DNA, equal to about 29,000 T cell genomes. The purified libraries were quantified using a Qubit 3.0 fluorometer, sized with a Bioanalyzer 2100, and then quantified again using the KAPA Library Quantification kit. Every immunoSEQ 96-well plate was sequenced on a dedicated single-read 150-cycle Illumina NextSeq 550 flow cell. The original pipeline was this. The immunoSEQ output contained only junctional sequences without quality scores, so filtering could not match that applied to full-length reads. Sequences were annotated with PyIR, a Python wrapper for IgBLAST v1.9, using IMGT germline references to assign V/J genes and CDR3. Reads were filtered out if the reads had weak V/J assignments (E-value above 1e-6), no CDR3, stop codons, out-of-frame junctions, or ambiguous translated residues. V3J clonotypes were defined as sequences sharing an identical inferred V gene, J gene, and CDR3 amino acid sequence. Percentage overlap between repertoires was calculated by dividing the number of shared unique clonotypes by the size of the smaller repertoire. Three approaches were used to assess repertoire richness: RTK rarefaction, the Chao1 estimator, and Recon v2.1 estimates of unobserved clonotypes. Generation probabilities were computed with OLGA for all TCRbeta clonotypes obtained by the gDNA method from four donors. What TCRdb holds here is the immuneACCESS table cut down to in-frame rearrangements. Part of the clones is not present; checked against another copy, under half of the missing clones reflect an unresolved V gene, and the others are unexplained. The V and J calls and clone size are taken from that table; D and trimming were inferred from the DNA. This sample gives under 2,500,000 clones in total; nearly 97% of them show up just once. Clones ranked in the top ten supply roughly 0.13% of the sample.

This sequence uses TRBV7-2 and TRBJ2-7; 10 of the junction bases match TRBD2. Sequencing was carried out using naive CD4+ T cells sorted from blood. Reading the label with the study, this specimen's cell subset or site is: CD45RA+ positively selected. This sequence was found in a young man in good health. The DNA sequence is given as TGTGCCAGCAGCTTAGTGGGGACTAGCGTCTACGAGCAGTACTTC. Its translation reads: CASSLVGTSVYEQYF.